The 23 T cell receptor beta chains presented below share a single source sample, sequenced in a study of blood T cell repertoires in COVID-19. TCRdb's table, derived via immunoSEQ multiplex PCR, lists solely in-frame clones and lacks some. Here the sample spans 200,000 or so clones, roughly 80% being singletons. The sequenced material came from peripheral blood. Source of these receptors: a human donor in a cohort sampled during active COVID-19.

CDR3 sequence (DNA): TGTGCCAGCAGACCCGGGACAGAGCGATCTCATGGCTACACCTTC. It specifies CASRPGTERSHGYTF. V and J are TRBV7-9 and TRBJ1-2; 7 positions agree with TRBD1. Per germline, CDR1 SEHNR and CDR2 FQNEAQ (reference sequence). This CDR3 contains 15 residues. Losses at the gene ends were 6 bases for V and 6 bases for J; bases not matched to a gene: 13.

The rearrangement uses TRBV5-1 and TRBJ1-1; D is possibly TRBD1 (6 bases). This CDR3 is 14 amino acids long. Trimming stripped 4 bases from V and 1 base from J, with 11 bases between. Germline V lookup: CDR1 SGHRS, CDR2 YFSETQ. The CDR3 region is CASSLGHRNTEAFF. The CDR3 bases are TGCGCCAGCAGCCTGGGACACCGGAACACTGAAGCTTTCTTT.

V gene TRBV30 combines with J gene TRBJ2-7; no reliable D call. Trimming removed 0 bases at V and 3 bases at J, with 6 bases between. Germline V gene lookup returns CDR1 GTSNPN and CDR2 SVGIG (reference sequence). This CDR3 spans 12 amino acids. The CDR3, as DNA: TGTGCCTGGAGTGTACCAGTCTACGAGCAGTACTTC. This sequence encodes CAWSVPVYEQYF.

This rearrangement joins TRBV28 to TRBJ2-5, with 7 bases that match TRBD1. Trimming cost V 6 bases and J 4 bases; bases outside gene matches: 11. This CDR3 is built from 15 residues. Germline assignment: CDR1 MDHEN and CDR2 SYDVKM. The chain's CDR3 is CASSPDREFRETQYF. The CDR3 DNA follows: TGTGCCAGCAGCCCAGACAGGGAATTTCGAGAGACCCAGTACTTC.

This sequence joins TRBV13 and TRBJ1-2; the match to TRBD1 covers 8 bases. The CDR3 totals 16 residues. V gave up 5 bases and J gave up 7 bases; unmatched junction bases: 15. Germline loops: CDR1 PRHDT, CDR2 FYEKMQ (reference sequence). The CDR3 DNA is TGTGCCAGCAGCCCCACTAGACAGGGGAGAGCTAGTGGCTACACCTTC. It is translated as CASSPTRQGRASGYTF.

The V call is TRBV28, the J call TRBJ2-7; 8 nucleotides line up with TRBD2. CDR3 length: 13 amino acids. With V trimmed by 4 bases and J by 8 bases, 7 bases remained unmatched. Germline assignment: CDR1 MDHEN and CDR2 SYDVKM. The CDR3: CASSYPGTRKQYF. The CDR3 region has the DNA TGTGCCAGCAGTTACCCCGGGACTAGAAAGCAGTACTTC.

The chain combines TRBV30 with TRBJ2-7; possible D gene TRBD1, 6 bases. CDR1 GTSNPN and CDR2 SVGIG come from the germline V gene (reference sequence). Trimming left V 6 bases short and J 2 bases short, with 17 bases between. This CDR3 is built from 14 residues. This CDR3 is CACYRQGSPYEQYF. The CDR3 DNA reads TGTGCCTGTTACCGCCAGGGGTCCCCCTACGAGCAGTACTTC.

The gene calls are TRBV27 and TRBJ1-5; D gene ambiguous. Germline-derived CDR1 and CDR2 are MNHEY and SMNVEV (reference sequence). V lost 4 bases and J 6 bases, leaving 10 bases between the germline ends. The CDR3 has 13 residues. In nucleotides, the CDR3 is TGTGCCAGCAGTTCCGGACGGGGTCAGCCCCAGCATTTT. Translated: CASSSGRGQPQHF.

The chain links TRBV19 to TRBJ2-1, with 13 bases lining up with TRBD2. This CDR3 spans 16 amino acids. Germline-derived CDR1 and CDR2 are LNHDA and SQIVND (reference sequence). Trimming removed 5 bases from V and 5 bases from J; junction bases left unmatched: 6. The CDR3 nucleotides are TGTGCCAGTAGTCCCACCGGGACTAGCGGGAACAATGAGCAGTTCTTC. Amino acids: CASSPTGTSGNNEQFF.

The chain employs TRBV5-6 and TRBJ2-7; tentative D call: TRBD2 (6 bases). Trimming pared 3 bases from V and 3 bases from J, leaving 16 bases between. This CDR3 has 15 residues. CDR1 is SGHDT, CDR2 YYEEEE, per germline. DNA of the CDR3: TGTGCCAGCAGCTACAATAGGGGTAGCGGCTACGAGCAGTACTTC. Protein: CASSYNRGSGYEQYF.

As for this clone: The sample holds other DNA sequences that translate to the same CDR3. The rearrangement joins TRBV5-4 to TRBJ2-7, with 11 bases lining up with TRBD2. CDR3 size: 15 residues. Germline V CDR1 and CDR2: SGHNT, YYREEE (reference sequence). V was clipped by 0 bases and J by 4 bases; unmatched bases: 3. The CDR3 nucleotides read TGTGCCAGCAGCTTGGGACTAGCGGGAAAGTACGAGCAGTACTTC. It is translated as CASSLGLAGKYEQYF.

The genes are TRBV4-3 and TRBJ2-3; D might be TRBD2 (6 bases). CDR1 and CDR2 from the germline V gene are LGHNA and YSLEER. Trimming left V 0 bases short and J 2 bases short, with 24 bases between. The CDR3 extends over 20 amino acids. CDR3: CASSQDLVYAGRTSTDTQYF. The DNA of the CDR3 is TGCGCCAGCAGCCAAGATCTCGTATACGCTGGGAGGACCTCCACAGATACGCAGTATTTT.

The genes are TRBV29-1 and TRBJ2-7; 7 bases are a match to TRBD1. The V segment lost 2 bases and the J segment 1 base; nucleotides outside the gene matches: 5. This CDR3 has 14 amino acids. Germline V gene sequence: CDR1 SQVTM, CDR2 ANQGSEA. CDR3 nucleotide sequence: TGCAGCGTTGAATTGACAGGGCCTTCCTACGAGCAGTACTTC. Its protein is CSVELTGPSYEQYF.

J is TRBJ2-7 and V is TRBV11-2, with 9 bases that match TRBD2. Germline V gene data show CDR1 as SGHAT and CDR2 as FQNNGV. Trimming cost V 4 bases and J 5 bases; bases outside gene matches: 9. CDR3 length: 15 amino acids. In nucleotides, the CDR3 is TGTGCCAGCAGCTCACTAGCGGGCAATAAGAACGAGCAGTACTTC. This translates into CASSSLAGNKNEQYF.

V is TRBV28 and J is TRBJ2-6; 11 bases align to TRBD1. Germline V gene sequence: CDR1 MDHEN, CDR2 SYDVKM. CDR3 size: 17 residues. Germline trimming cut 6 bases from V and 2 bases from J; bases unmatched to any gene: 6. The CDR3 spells CASSKPGQGAGANVLTF. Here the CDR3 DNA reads TGTGCCAGCAGCAAGCCGGGACAGGGGGCTGGGGCCAACGTCCTGACTTTC.

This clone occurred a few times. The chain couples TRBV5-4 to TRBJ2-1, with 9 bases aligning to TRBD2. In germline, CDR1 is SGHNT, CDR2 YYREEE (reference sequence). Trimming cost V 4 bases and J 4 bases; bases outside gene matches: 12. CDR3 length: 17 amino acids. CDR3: CASSPGGGRATYNEQFF. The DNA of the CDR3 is TGTGCCAGCAGCCCGGGGGGCGGGAGGGCCACATACAATGAGCAGTTCTTC. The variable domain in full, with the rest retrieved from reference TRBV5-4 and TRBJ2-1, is ETGVTQSPTHLIKTRGQQVTLRCSSQSGHNTVSWYQQALGQGPQFIFQYYREEENGRGNFPPRFSGLQFPNYSSELNVNALELDDSALYLCASSPGGGRATYNEQFFGPGTRLTVL.

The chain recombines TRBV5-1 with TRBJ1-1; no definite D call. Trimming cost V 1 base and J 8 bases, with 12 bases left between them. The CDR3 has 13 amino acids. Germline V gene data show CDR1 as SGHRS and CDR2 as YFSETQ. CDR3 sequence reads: CASSLITPTEAFF. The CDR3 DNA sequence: TGCGCCAGCAGCTTGATTACGCCTACCGAAGCTTTCTTT.

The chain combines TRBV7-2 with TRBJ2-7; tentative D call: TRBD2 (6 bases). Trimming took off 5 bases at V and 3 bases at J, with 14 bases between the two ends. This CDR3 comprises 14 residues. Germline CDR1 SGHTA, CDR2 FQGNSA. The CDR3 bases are TGTGCCAGCAGCCCTCTTGGAGGGGTCTACGAGCAGTACTTC. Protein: CASSPLGGVYEQYF. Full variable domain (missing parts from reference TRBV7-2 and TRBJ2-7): GAGVSQSPSNKVTEKGKDVELRCDPISGHTALYWYRQSLGQGLEFLIYFQGNSAPDKSGLPSDRFSAERTGGSVSTLTIQRTQQEDSAVYLCASSPLGGVYEQYFGPGTRLTVT.

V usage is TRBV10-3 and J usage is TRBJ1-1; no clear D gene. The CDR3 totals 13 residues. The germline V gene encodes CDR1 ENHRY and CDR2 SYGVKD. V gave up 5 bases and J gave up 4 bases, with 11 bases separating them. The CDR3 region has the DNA TGTGCCATCAGTCTGGGCGCGAGCACTGAAGCTTTCTTT. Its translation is CAISLGASTEAFF.

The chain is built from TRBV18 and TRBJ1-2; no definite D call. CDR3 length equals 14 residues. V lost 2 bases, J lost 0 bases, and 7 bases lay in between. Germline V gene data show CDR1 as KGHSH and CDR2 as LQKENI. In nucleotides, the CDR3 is TGTGCCAGCTCACCAACTAGGCCTAACTATGGCTACACCTTC. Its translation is CASSPTRPNYGYTF.

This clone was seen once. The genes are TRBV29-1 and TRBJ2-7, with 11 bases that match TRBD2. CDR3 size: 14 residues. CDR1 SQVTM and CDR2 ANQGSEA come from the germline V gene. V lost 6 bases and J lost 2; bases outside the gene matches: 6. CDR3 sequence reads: CSVPATSGAYEQYF. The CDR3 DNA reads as TGCAGCGTCCCTGCGACTAGCGGGGCCTACGAGCAGTACTTC.

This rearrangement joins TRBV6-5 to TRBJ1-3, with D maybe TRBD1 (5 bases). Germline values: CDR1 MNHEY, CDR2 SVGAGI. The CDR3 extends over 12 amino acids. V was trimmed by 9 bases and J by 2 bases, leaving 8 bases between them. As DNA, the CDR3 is TGTGCCAGTACAGGTCCTGGAAACACCATATATTTT. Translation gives CASTGPGNTIYF.

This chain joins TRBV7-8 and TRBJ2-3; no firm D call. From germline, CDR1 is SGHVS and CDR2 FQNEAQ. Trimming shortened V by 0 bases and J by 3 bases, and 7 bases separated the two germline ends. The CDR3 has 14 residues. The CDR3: CASSLAVQTDTQYF. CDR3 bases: TGTGCCAGCAGCTTAGCAGTTCAGACAGATACGCAGTATTTT.